The following is a TCR beta chain sequence with its context. Antigen specificity is unknown. This record belongs to a study of liver allograft versus peripheral blood T cells. Study context: Intrahepatic T cell receptor repertoires from transplanted livers were compared against repertoires in recipients' peripheral blood.

TCRdb called the reads again in MiXCR, with one record for every CDR3 protein. The data hold 6,500 to 9,500 distinct CDR3 sequences, with roughly 20% observed a single time. General observations from the study: Liver allograft and peripheral blood T cell receptor repertoires reportedly differed.

The receptor was derived from a human patient who had a liver transplant. Some T cells may be provided by the graft donor.

CDR3 DNA: TGTGCCTGGAGCGGGGATGCAACTAATGAAAAACTGTTTTTT. Its protein is CAWSGDATNEKLFF. The rearrangement links TRBV30 to TRBJ1-4; D remains unclear. Germline assignment: CDR1 GTSNPN and CDR2 SVGIG (reference sequence). This CDR3 has 14 residues. The V end was cut by 3 bases, the J end by 0 bases, with 8 bases between.